These T cell receptor beta chains were read from a single sample in a study of Ad26.COV2.S vaccination and SARS-CoV-2 variants. TCRdb keeps only in-frame clones here, not all; method: immunoSEQ multiplex PCR. The table includes 440,000 or so clones, 80% to 90% detected once. The starting material was peripheral blood, obtained in a trial of Ad26.COV2.S vaccine versus placebo. All receptors come from a person between 18 and 65 years old who received the Ad26.COV2.S COVID-19 vaccine or a placebo. Both conserved end residues are part of each CDR3. A D gene is named only where the DNA matches it firmly. Rows may omit the clone size; those that give it use once, few, many or a size class.

.	.	TRBV18	TRBJ2-3	TGTGCCAGCTCACCACGGCCGGGGGTCTCTAGCACAGATACGCAGTATTTT	CASSPRPGVSSTDTQYF
.	.	TRBV18	TRBJ2-2	TGTGCCAGCTCACCCACCGGGGAGCTGTTTTTT	CASSPTGELFF
TRBD1	.	TRBV6-5	TRBJ1-2	TGTGCCAGCAGAAGACAGGGGCGTAACGGCTACACCTTC	CASRRQGRNGYTF
.	.	TRBV11-2	TRBJ2-7	TGTGCCAGCAGCTTAACGACGTTCGAGCAGTACTTC	CASSLTTFEQYF
.	.	TRBV9	TRBJ2-5	TGTGCCAGCAGCGGAGGCGGGGAGACCCAGTACTTC	CASSGGGETQYF
.	.	TRBV4-1	TRBJ2-7	TGCGCCAGCAGCCAAGTATATGGCTTCTCCTACGAGCAGTACTTC	CASSQVYGFSYEQYF
TRBD1	.	TRBV6-1	TRBJ2-7	TGTGCCAGCAGTGAAGTTGGGACAGGCTACGAGCAGTACTTC	CASSEVGTGYEQYF
.	few	TRBV28	TRBJ1-1	TGTGCCAGCAGTTTCCCCACAGGGAACACTGAAGCTTTCTTT	CASSFPTGNTEAFF
.	.	TRBV18	TRBJ1-2	TGTGCCAGCTCACCTGCTCACAGGCTGGAAGGCTGGGACTTCTATGGCTACACCTTC	CASSPAHRLEGWDFYGYTF
TRBD2	.	TRBV4-1	TRBJ2-3	TGCGCCAGCAGCCAATATACGAGCGGGGCCACAGATACGCAGTATTTT	CASSQYTSGATDTQYF
.	.	TRBV11-2	TRBJ1-1	TGTGCCAGCAGCTTAGGACAGTCCCCTCCTGAAGCTTTCTTT	CASSLGQSPPEAFF
.	once	TRBV27	TRBJ2-1	TGTGCCAGCAGCCCTAGAAAGAGTACAAGCTCCTACAATGAGCAGTTCTTC	CASSPRKSTSSYNEQFF
.	.	TRBV27	TRBJ1-5	TGTGCCAGCCGCCCCTTGGTGGGAAAATATAGCAATCAGCCCCAGCATTTT	CASRPLVGKYSNQPQHF
.	.	TRBV18	TRBJ2-5	TGTGCCAGCTCCCCTGTTCTAGTCTACACAGAGACCCAGTACTTC	CASSPVLVYTETQYF
TRBD2	.	TRBV29-1	TRBJ2-7	TGCAGCGCCAAAACTAGCGGGAGCTACGAGCAGTACTTC	CSAKTSGSYEQYF
TRBD2	once	TRBV30	TRBJ2-1	TGTGCCTGGAATATAGCGAGGACTAGCGGATCCTACAATGAGCAGTTCTTC	CAWNIARTSGSYNEQFF
.	.	TRBV19	TRBJ2-3	TGTGCCAGTAGCACCACTAGCACAGATACGCAGTATTTT	CASSTTSTDTQYF
.	.	TRBV9	TRBJ2-5	TGTGCCAGCAGCGTAGCGGGGCAGGGGGGCCAAGAGACCCAGTACTTC	CASSVAGQGGQETQYF
TRBD2	.	TRBV19	TRBJ2-3	TGTGCCAGTAGTATACTAGCGGGGTATACAGATACGCAGTATTTT	CASSILAGYTDTQYF
.	few	TRBV7-9	TRBJ1-5	TGTGCCAGCAGCTTTGAATATCAGCCCCAGCATTTT	CASSFEYQPQHF
.	.	TRBV27	TRBJ2-7	TGTGCCAGCAGTCCGGGACACAGGGCCAACGAGCAGTACTTC	CASSPGHRANEQYF
TRBD2	.	TRBV4-2	TRBJ2-7	TGTGCCAGCAGCCAAGGCTCGGGCGGGAGTGCGGACTACGAGCAGTACTTC	CASSQGSGGSADYEQYF
.	once	TRBV7-9	TRBJ1-6	TGTGCCAGCAGCCTAACGGGGGGTGGCTCACCCCTCCACTTT	CASSLTGGGSPLHF
TRBD1	.	TRBV19	TRBJ1-5	TGTGCCAGTAGTAACAGGGACAGGGGGCCGCATTTT	CASSNRDRGPHF
.	.	TRBV24-1	TRBJ2-4	TGTGCCTCAGAGGACCAAAACATTCAGTACTTC	CASEDQNIQYF
.	.	TRBV19	TRBJ2-2	TGTGCCAGTAGTACGGCAGGGCCGACAGGGGAGCTGTTTTTT	CASSTAGPTGELFF
.	.	TRBV7-9	TRBJ1-2	TGTGCCAGCAGCGCAGGGAACTATGGCTACACCTTC	CASSAGNYGYTF